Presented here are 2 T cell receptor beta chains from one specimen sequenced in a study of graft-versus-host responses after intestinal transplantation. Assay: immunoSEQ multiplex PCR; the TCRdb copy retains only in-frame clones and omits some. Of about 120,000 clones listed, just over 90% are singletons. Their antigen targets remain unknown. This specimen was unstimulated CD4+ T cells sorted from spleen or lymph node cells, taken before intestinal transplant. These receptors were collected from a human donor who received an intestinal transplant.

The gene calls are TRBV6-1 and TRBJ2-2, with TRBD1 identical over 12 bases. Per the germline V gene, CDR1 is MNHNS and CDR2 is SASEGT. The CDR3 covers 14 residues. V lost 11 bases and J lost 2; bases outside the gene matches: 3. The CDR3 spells CAGGTGGNTGELFF. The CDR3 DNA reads TGTGCCGGGGGGACAGGGGGCAACACCGGGGAGCTGTTTTTT.

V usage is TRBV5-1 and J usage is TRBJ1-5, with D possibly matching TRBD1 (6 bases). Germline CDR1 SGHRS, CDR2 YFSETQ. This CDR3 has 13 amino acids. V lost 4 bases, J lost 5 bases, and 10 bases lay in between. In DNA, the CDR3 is TGCGCCAGCAGCGCAGGGGACGATCAGCCCCAGCATTTT. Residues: CASSAGDDQPQHF.